This T cell receptor (beta chain) was captured in a study of blood T cell repertoires in COVID-19. The V gene's germline CDR1 is SGHDN and CDR2 FVKESK. The CDR3 extends over 14 amino acids. The V end was cut by 2 bases, the J end by 7 bases, with 11 bases between. Repertoires were generated with immunoSEQ multiplex PCR, while TCRdb's copy carries only in-frame clones and drops some. The sample yields about 280,000 clones, 89% seen once. The chain has TRBV14 and TRBJ2-2; D not resolved. The origin of this receptor is a man aged 45-65 years with acute or convalescent COVID-19. Source material: peripheral blood. The CDR3 DNA reads TGTGCCAGCAGCCAAAGTTGGCCCAACGGGGAGCTGTTTTTT. Translating it yields CASSQSWPNGELFF.